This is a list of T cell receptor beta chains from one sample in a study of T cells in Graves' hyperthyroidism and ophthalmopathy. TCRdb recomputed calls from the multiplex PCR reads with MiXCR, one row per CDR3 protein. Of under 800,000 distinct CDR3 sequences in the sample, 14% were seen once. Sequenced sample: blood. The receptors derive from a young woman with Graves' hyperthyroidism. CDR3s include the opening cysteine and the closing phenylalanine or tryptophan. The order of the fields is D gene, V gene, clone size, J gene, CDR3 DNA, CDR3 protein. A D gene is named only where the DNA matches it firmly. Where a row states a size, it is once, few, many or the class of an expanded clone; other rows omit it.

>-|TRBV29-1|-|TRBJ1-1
TGCAGCGCTGGAGGGGGGACCACTGAAGCTTTCTTT
CSAGGGTTEAFF
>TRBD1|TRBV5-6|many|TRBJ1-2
TGTGCCAGCAGCCGTGGACAGGGGGCCGATGGCTACACCTTC
CASSRGQGADGYTF
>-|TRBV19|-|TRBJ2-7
TGTGCCAGTAGTATCGGGCGAGGGAGCTCCTACGAGCAGTACTTC
CASSIGRGSSYEQYF
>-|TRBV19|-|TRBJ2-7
TGTGCCAGTAGTCCCTGGGGGCAGATCGGCCTCTACGAGCAGTACTTC
CASSPWGQIGLYEQYF
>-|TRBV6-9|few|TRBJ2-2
TGTGCCAGCAGTTACCCGCCGAACCGCAACACCGGGGAGCTGTTTTTT
CASSYPPNRNTGELFF
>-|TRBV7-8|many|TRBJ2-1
TGTGCCAGCAGCCCATCTAGTCTGGGGATTGAGCAGTTCTTC
CASSPSSLGIEQFF
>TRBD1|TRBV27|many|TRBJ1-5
TGTGCCAGCAGTCCCGGGACAGGGTTTCAGCCCCAGCATTTT
CASSPGTGFQPQHF
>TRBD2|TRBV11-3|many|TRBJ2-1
TGTGCCAGCAGCTTAGAGGGCGGGAGTAGTGAGCAGTTCTTC
CASSLEGGSSEQFF
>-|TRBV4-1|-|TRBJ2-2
TGCGCCAGCAGCCAAGGGGGGTGGGGGGCATCGAACACCGGGGAGCTGTTTTTT
CASSQGGWGASNTGELFF
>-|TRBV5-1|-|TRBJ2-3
TGCGCCAGCAGCTTGTTCGGAACTAGCACAGATACGCAGTATTTT
CASSLFGTSTDTQYF
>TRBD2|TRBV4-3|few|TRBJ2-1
TGCGCCAGCAGCCAAGTGCCGGCTCGGACTAGCGGAGGTGGTGAGCAGTTCTTC
CASSQVPARTSGGGEQFF